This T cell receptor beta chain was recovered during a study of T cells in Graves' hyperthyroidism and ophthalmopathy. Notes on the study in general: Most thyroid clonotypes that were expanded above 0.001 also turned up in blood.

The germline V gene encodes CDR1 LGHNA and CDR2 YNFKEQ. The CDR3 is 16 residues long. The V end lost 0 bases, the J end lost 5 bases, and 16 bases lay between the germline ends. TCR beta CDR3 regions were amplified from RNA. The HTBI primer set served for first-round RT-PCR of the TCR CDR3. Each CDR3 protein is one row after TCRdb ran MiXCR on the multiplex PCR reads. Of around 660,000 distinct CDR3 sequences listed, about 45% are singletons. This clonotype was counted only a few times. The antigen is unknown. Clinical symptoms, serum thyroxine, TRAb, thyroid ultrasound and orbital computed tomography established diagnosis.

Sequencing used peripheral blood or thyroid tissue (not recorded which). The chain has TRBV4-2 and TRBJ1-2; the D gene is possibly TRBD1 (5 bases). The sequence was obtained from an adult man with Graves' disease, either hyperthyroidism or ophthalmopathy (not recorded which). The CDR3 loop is CASSQDLGGTVYGYTF. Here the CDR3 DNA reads TGTGCCAGCAGCCAAGATCTGGGGGGGACTGTGTATGGCTACACCTTC.